This TCR beta chain was obtained from a study of T-cell reconstitution after alpha-beta-depleted transplantation in children. Study results and caveats: About two months after transplant, alpha-beta T cells reportedly came from several hundred expanded graft clones. Fresh T-cell production supplied most of the T-cell counts and diversity seen one year after transplant.

This CDR3 has 15 amino acids. V was pared by 0 bases and J by 2 bases, with 11 bases between. The germline CDR1 and CDR2 sequences are SGDLS and YYNGEE. This sample's TCRbeta library carried unique molecular identifier barcodes. TCRdb analysed the PCR reads with MiXCR anew, one entry per CDR3 protein. Here the sample spans just over 950,000 distinct CDR3 sequences, roughly 31% being singletons. This clonotype has a handful of counts. Its antigen is not identified. The sequence was collected from a boy less than two years old who had a stem cell transplant for SCID, so the T cells may come from the graft donor. The chain employs TRBV9 and TRBJ2-5; tentative D call: TRBD2 (6 bases). The material was PBMCs, mostly from graft donor cells, obtained 360 days after TCRalphabeta/CD19-depleted stem cell transplant. CDR3 bases: TGTGCCAGCAGCGTAGAGGGCCGGGGGCAAGAGACCCAGTACTTC. Translating gives CASSVEGRGQETQYF. Full variable domain (rest looked up from reference TRBV9 and TRBJ2-5): DSGVTQTPKHLITATGQRVTLRCSPRSGDLSVYWYQQSLDQGLQFLIQYYNGEERAKGNILERFSAQQFPDLHSELNLSSLELGDSALYFCASSVEGRGQETQYFGPGTRLLVL.